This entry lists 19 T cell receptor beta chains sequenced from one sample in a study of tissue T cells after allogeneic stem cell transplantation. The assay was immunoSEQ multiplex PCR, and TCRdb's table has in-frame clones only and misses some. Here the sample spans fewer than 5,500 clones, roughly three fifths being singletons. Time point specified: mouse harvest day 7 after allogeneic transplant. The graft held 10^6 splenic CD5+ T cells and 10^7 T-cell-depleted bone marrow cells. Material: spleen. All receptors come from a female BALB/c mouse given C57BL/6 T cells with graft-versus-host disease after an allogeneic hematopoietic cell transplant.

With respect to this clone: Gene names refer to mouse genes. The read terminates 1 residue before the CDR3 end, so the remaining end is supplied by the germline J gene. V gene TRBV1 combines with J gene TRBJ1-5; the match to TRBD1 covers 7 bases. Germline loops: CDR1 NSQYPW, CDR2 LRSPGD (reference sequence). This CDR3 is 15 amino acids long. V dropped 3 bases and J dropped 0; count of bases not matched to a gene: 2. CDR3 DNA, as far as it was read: TGCACCTGCAGTGCGTGGACAGGTAACAACCAGGCTCCGCTT. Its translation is CTCSAWTGNNQAPL. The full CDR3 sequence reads CTCSAWTGNNQAPLF.

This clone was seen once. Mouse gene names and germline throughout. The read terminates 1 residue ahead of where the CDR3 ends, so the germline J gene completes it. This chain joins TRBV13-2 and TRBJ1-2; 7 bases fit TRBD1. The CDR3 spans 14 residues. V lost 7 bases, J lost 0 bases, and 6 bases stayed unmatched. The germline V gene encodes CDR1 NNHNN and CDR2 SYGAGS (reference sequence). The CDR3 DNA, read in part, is TGTGCCAGCAGCCCGGGACAGCCAAACTCCGACTACACC. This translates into CASSPGQPNSDYT. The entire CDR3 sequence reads CASSPGQPNSDYTF.

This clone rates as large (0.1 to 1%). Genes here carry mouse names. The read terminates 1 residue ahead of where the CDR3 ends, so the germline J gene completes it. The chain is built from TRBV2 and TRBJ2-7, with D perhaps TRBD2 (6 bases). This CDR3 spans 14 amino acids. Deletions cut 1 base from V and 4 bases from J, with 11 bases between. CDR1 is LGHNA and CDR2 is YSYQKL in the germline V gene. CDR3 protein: CASSQGTAGYEQYF. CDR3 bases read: TGTGCCAGCAGCCAAGGGACTGCCGGATATGAACAGTAC.

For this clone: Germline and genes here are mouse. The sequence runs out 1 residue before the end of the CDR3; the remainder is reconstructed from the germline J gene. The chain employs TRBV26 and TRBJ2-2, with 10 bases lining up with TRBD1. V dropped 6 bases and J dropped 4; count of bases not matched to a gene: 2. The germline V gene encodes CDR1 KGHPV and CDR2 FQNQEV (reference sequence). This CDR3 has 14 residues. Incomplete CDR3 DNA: TGTGCCAGCAGACGGACAGGGGGCACCGGGCAGCTCTAC. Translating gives CASRRTGGTGQLY. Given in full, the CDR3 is CASRRTGGTGQLYF. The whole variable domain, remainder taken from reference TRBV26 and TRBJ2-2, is NSKVIQTPRYLVKGQGQKAKMRCIPEKGHPVVFWYQQNKNNEFKFLINFQNQEVLQQIDMTEKRFSAECPSNSPCSLEIQSSEAGDSALYLCASRRTGGTGQLYFGEGSKLTVL.

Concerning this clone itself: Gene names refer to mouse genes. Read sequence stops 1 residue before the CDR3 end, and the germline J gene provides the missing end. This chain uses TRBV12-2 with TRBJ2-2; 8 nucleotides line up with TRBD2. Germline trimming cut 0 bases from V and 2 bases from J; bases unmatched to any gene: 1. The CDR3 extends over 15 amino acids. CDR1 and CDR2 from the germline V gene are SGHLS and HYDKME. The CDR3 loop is CASSLWGGNTGQLYF. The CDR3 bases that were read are TGTGCCAGCTCTCTCTGGGGGGGGAACACCGGGCAGCTCTAC.

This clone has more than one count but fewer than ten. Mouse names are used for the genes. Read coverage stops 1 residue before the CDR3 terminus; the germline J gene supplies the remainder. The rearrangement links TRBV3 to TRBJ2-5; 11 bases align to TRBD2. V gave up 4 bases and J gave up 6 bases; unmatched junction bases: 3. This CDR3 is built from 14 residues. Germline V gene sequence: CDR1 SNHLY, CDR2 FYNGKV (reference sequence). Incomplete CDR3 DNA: TGTGCCAGCAGCTCCCGACTGGGGGGGGACACCCAGTAC. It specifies CASSSRLGGDTQY. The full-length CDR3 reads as CASSSRLGGDTQYF.

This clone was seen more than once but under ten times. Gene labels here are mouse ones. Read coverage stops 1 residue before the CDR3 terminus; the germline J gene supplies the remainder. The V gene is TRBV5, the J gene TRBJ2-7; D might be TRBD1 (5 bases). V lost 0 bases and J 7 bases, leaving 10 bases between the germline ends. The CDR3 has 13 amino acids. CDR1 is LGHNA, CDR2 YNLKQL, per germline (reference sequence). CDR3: CASSQDREGEQYF. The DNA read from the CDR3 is TGTGCCAGCAGCCAAGATCGGGAGGGGGAACAGTAC.

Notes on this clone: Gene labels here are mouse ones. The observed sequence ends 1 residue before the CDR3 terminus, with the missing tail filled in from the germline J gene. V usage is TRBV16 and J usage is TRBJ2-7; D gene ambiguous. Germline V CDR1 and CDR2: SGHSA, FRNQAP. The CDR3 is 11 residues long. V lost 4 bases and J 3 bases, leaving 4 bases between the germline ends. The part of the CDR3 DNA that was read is TGTGCAAGCAGCTCTGGCTATGAACAGTAC. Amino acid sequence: CASSSGYEQY. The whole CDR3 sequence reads CASSSGYEQYF. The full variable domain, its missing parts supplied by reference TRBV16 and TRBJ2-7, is NAGVIQTPRHKVTGKGQEATLWCEPISGHSAVFWYRQTIVQGLEFLTYFRNQAPIDDSGMPKERFSAQMPNQSHSTLKIQSTQPQDSAVYLCASSSGYEQYFGPGTRLTVL.

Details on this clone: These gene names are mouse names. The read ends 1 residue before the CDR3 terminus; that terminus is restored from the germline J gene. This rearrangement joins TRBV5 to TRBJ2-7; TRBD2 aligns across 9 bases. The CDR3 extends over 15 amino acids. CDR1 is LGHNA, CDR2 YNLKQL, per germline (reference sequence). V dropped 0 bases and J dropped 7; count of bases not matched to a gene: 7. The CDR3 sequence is CASSQERTGGFEQYF. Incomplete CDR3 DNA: TGTGCCAGCAGCCAAGAAAGAACTGGGGGGTTCGAACAGTAC.

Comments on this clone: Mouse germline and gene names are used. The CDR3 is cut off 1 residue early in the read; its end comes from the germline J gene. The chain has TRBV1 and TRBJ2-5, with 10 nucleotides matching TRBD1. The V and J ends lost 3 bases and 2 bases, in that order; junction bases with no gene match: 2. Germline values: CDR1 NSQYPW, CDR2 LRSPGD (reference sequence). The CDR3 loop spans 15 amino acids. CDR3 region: CTCSARDRGQDTQYF. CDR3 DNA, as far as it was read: TGCACCTGCAGTGCCCGGGACAGGGGCCAAGACACCCAGTAC.

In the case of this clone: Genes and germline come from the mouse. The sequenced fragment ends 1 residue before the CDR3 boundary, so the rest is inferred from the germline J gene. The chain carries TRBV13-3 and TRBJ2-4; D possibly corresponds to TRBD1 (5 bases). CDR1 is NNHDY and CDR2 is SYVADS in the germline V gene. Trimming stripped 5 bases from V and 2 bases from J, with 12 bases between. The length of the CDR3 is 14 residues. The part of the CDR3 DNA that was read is TGTGCCAGCAGCCCAAGCAGGGCTCAAAACACCTTGTAC. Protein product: CASSPSRAQNTLY. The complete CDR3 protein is CASSPSRAQNTLYF.

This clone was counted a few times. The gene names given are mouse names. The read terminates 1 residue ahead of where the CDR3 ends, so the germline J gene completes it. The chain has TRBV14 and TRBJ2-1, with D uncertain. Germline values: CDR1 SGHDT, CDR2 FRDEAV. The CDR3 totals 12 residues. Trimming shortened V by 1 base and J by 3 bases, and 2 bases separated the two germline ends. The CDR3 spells CASSFSYAEQFF. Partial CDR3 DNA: TGTGCCAGCAGTTTCAGCTATGCTGAGCAGTTC.

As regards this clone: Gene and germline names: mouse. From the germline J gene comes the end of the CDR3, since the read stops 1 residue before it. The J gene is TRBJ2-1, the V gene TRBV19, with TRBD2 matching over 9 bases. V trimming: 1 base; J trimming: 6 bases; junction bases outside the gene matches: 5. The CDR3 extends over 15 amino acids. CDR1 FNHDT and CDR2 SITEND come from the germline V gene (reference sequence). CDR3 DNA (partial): TGTGCCAGCAGTATAAGGGTGGGGGGGCTTGCTGAGCAGTTC. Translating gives CASSIRVGGLAEQF. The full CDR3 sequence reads CASSIRVGGLAEQFF.

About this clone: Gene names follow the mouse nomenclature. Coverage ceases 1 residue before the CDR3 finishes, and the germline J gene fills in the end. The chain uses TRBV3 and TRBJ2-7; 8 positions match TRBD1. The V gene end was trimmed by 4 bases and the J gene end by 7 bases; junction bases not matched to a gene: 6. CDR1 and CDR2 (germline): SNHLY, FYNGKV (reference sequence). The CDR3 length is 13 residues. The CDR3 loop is CASSSGTGVEQYF. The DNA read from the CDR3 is TGTGCCAGCAGCTCCGGGACAGGCGTGGAACAGTAC.

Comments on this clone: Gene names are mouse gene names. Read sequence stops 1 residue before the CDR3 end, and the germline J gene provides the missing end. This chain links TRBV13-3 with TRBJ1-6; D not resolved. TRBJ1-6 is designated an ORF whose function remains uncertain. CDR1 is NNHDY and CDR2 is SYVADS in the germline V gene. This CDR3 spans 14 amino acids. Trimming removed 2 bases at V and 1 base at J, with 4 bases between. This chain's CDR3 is CASSETSYNSPLYF. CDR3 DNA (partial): TGTGCCAGCAGTGAAACATCCTATAATTCGCCCCTCTAC.

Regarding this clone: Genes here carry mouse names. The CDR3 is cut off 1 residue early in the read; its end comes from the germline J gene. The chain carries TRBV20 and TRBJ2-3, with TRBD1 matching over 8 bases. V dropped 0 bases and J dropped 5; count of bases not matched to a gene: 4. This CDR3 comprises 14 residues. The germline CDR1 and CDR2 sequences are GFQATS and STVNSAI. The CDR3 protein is CGARDLGQGETLYF. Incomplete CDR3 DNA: TGTGGTGCTAGGGATCTTGGACAGGGAGAAACGCTGTAT.

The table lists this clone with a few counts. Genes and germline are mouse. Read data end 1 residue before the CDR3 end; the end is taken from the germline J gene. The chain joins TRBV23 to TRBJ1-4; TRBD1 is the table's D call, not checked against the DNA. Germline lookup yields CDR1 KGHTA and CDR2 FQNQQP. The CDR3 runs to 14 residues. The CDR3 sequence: CSSSQRQFNERLFF. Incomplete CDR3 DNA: TGCTCCAGCAGTCAAAGACAGTTCAACGAAAGATTATTT.

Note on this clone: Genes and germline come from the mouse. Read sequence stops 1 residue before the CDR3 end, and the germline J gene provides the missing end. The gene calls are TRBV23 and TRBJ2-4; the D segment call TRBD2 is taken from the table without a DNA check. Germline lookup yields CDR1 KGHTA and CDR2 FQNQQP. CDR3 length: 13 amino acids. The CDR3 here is CSSSPTSQNTLYF. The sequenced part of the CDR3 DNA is TGCTCCAGCAGTCCGACTAGTCAAAACACCTTGTAC.

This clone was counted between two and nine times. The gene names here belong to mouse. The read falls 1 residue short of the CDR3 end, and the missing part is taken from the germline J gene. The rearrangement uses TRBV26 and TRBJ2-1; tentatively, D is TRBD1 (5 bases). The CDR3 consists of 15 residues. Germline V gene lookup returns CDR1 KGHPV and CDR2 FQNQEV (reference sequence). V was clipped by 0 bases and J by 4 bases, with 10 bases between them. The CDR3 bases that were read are TGTGCCAGCAGTCTGTCACAGGCGGGGTATGCTGAGCAGTTC. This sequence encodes CASSLSQAGYAEQF. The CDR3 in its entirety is CASSLSQAGYAEQFF.